These 21 T cell receptor beta chains came from one sample sequenced in a study of blood T cell repertoires in COVID-19. Some clones are missing from TCRdb's copy, which holds only in-frame ones; the method was immunoSEQ multiplex PCR. The sample lists some 300,000 clones; 89% were seen once. Sequencing input: PBMCs or T cells enriched from blood (not recorded which). These receptors originate from a woman aged 35 to 49 who had recovered from COVID-19.

The CDR3 coding sequence is TGTGCCAGCAGTGAAGATCCCCGACAGACCAGGAACACTGAAGCTTTCTTT. The encoded protein is CASSEDPRQTRNTEAFF. V gene TRBV6-1 combines with J gene TRBJ1-1; possible D gene TRBD1, 5 bases. Deletions cut 1 base from V and 1 base from J, with 16 bases between. The CDR3 spans 17 residues. Looked up from germline, CDR1 is MNHNS and CDR2 is SASEGT.

This sequence joins TRBV7-9 and TRBJ1-1; no clear D. Germline V gene data show CDR1 as SEHNR and CDR2 as FQNEAQ (reference sequence). The CDR3 totals 13 residues. V dropped 5 bases and J dropped 6 bases, with 13 bases sitting between them. The CDR3 region has the DNA TGTGCCAGCAGCCCTGTTGAAAGCGCTGAAGCTTTCTTT. Amino acid sequence: CASSPVESAEAFF.

This clone was seen a few times. This same CDR3 is encoded by further DNA sequences in the sample. The gene calls are TRBV5-4 and TRBJ1-5; D may be TRBD1 (6 bases). Germline lookup yields CDR1 SGHNT and CDR2 YYREEE (reference sequence). The CDR3 totals 14 residues. Trimming pared 1 base from V and 3 bases from J, leaving 8 bases between. CDR3 loop: CASSLQGNNQPQHF. CDR3 bases: TGTGCCAGCAGCTTGCAGGGGAACAATCAGCCCCAGCATTTT.

This chain connects TRBV2 to TRBJ2-6; TRBD1 agrees at 9 bases. Trimming removed 9 bases from V and 1 base from J; junction bases left unmatched: 1. This CDR3 is 14 amino acids long. Germline loops: CDR1 SNHLY, CDR2 FYNNEI. The CDR3 sequence: CASGTGSGANVLTF. As DNA, the CDR3 is TGTGCCAGTGGGACAGGGTCTGGGGCCAACGTCCTGACTTTC.

The rearrangement links TRBV10-2 to TRBJ1-6, with a tentative D call TRBD1 (5 bases). Trimming took 3 bases from V and 6 from J, leaving 15 bases between them. Germline assignment: CDR1 WSHSY and CDR2 SAAADI. The CDR3 has 16 residues. CDR3 sequence reads: CASSEGRALSNSPLHF. The CDR3 DNA follows: TGCGCCAGCAGTGAAGGCAGGGCATTGAGTAATTCACCCCTCCACTTT.

This clone was seen a handful of times. The rearrangement joins TRBV6-5 to TRBJ1-2; TRBD1 matches at 7 bases. Unmatched junction bases numbered 5, after V lost 7 bases and J lost 3 bases. The CDR3 has 13 amino acids. The V gene's germline CDR1 is MNHEY and CDR2 SVGAGI. CDR3 nucleotides: TGTGCCAGCATAGACAGGGAAGACTATGGCTACACCTTC. It yields the protein CASIDREDYGYTF.

The V and J genes are TRBV28 and TRBJ1-5, with D possibly being TRBD1 (6 bases). Per the germline V gene, CDR1 is MDHEN and CDR2 is SYDVKM. The V gene lost 6 bases and the J gene lost 7 bases, with 16 bases spanning the gap. This CDR3 is built from 14 residues. This CDR3 reads CASRLQGTRQPQHF. The CDR3 coding sequence is TGTGCCAGCAGACTCCAGGGGACCCGGCAGCCCCAGCATTTT.

This clone was observed a single time. The chain combines TRBV7-9 with TRBJ2-1; 10 nucleotides match TRBD2. The germline V gene encodes CDR1 SEHNR and CDR2 FQNEAQ (reference sequence). Trimming at V came to 1 base and at J to 4 bases, leaving 1 base not matched to a gene. The CDR3 length is 15 residues. In DNA form, the CDR3 reads TGTGCCAGCAGCTTAGGAGCGGGAGGGTACAATGAGCAGTTCTTC. Amino acid sequence: CASSLGAGGYNEQFF.

This clone was seen a few times. V is TRBV29-1 and J is TRBJ1-1; D ambiguous. Per the germline V gene, CDR1 is SQVTM and CDR2 is ANQGSEA. V gave up 2 bases and J gave up 2 bases, with 12 bases separating them. This CDR3 region has 14 residues. The CDR3 sequence is CSVEIGQVNTEAFF. Here the CDR3 DNA reads TGCAGCGTTGAAATTGGGCAGGTCAACACTGAAGCTTTCTTT.

This clone was found once. The rearrangement joins TRBV9 to TRBJ2-6, with a tentative D call TRBD1 (6 bases). CDR3 length: 17 amino acids. V lost 0 bases to trimming and J lost 3 bases, with 13 bases between them. Germline lookup yields CDR1 SGDLS and CDR2 YYNGEE. The CDR3 sequence is CASSVVSGAGGANVLTF. CDR3 DNA sequence: TGTGCCAGCAGCGTAGTCTCAGGGGCAGGTGGGGCCAACGTCCTGACTTTC.

This clone was recorded once. The rearrangement links TRBV30 to TRBJ2-3; 14 bases align to TRBD2. V gave up 3 bases and J gave up 4 bases; unmatched junction bases: 6. CDR3 length equals 16 residues. Per germline, CDR1 GTSNPN and CDR2 SVGIG (reference sequence). The CDR3 reads CAWSFGLAGGPDTQYF. DNA of the CDR3: TGTGCCTGGAGCTTTGGACTAGCGGGGGGCCCAGATACGCAGTATTTT.

This chain connects TRBV19 to TRBJ1-4; D not certain. Germline lookup yields CDR1 LNHDA and CDR2 SQIVND (reference sequence). V was cut by 2 bases and J by 8 bases, with 12 bases left in between. This CDR3 is 14 amino acids long. CDR3 residues: CASSIFQEEEKLFF. For the CDR3, the DNA is TGTGCCAGTAGTATATTCCAGGAGGAGGAAAAACTGTTTTTT.

The chain employs TRBV5-4 and TRBJ2-5; no reliable D call. CDR3 length: 14 amino acids. V lost 0 bases and J 7 bases, leaving 13 bases between the germline ends. CDR1 and CDR2 from the germline V gene are SGHNT and YYREEE (reference sequence). CDR3 region: CASSLGGSPPTQYF. CDR3 DNA: TGTGCCAGCAGCTTGGGTGGCTCCCCGCCGACCCAGTACTTC.

The chain recombines TRBV7-2 with TRBJ2-7; D perhaps matches TRBD2 (5 bases). This CDR3 region has 14 residues. The germline V gene encodes CDR1 SGHTA and CDR2 FQGNSA. Trimming pared 7 bases from V and 7 bases from J, leaving 20 bases between. CDR3 in DNA: TGTGCCAGCAACCTCCGGGATTACTCGGGGGAGCAGTACTTC. Protein sequence: CASNLRDYSGEQYF.

On this clone: Mismatch with germline at one junction end may stem from a read error. This chain connects TRBV7-9 to TRBJ2-7; perhaps TRBD1 as D (6 bases). The CDR3 consists of 13 residues. CDR1 and CDR2 from the germline V gene are SEHNR and FQNEAQ (reference sequence). CDR3 loop: CASSHRRDTPPNF. CDR3 in DNA: TGTGCCAGCAGCCACCGCCGGGACACCCCCCCAAACTTC.

The chain employs TRBV7-8 and TRBJ2-1; D ambiguous. The length of the CDR3 is 15 residues. Germline CDR1 and CDR2: SGHVS and FQNEAQ. V was trimmed by 1 base and J by 6 bases, leaving 13 bases between them. The DNA of the CDR3 is TGTGCCAGCAGCTTAGAACGATCCTACGTCAATGAGCAGTTCTTC. Translated: CASSLERSYVNEQFF.

V gene TRBV7-2 combines with J gene TRBJ2-1; TRBD2 matches at 10 bases. The junction had 8 bases not matched to a gene; V was cut back by 3 bases and J by 9 bases. The CDR3 covers 15 residues. The germline gives CDR1 SGHTA, CDR2 FQGNSA. CDR3 DNA sequence: TGTGCCAGCAGCTTGAGCGGGAGGGCCGCTGGTGAGCAGTTCTTC. As protein: CASSLSGRAAGEQFF. Using reference TRBV7-2 and TRBJ2-1 for the parts outside the CDR3, the full variable domain is GAGVSQSPSNKVTEKGKDVELRCDPISGHTALYWYRQSLGQGLEFLIYFQGNSAPDKSGLPSDRFSAERTGGSVSTLTIQRTQQEDSAVYLCASSLSGRAAGEQFFGPGTRLTVL.

This chain connects TRBV5-1 to TRBJ2-3; 10 nucleotides match TRBD2. The CDR3 extends over 17 amino acids. V dropped 4 bases and J dropped 4; count of bases not matched to a gene: 12. Germline-derived CDR1 and CDR2 are SGHRS and YFSETQ. The CDR3 spells CASSPQIAGGSADTQYF. In DNA, the CDR3 is TGCGCCAGCAGCCCACAAATAGCGGGGGGCTCTGCAGATACGCAGTATTTT.

J is TRBJ2-2 and V is TRBV11-2; 8 bases are a match to TRBD1. Trimming cost V 1 base and J 4 bases; bases outside gene matches: 2. The CDR3 covers 15 residues. Germline V lookup: CDR1 SGHAT, CDR2 FQNNGV. The CDR3 spells CASSLGTGGTGELFF. CDR3 bases: TGTGCCAGCAGCTTAGGCACAGGGGGCACCGGGGAGCTGTTTTTT.

This clone appeared once. The gene calls are TRBV24-1 and TRBJ2-7; 7 positions match TRBD1. The V and J ends lost 9 bases and 1 base, in that order; junction bases with no gene match: 2. Looked up from germline, CDR1 is KGHDR and CDR2 is SFDVKD. The CDR3 is made up of 12 amino acids. This CDR3 reads CATGDSSYEQYF. The CDR3 DNA follows: TGTGCCACCGGGGACAGTTCCTACGAGCAGTACTTC.

V and J are TRBV30 and TRBJ1-5; no firm D call. The germline CDR1 and CDR2 sequences are GTSNPN and SVGIG (reference sequence). CDR3 length: 13 amino acids. The V and J ends lost 0 bases and 2 bases respectively, with 5 bases between them. The CDR3 coding sequence is TGTGCCTGGAGTGTACTGTGCAATCAGCCCCAGCATTTT. It is translated as CAWSVLCNQPQHF.